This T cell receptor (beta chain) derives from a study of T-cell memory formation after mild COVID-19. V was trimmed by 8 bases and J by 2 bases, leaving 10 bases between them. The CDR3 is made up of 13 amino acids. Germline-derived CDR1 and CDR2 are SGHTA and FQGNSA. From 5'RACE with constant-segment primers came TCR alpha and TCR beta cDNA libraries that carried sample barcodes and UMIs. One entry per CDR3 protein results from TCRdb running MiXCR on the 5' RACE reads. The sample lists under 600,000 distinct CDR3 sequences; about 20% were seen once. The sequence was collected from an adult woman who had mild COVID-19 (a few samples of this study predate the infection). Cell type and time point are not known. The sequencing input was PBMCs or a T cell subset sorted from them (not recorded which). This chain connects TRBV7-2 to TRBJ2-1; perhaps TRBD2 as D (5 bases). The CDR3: CASGAAAYNEQFF. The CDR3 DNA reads TGTGCCAGCGGAGCAGCGGCCTACAATGAGCAGTTCTTC.